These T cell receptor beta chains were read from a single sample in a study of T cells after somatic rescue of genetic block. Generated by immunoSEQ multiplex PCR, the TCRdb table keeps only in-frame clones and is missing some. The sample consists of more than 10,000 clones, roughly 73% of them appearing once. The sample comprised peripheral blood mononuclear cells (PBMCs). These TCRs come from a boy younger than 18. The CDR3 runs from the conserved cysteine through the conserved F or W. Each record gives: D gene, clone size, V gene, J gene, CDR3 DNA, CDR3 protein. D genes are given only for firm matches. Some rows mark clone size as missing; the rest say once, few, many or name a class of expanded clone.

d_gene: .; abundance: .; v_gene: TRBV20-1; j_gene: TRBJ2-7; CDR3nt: TGCAGTGCTAGCCTAGTTCACGAGCAGTACTTC; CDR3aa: CSASLVHEQYF
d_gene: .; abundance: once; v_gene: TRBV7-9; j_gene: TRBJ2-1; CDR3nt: TGTGCCAGCAGCTTAAAAGCGGTCTCCTACAATGAGCAGTTCTTC; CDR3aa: CASSLKAVSYNEQFF
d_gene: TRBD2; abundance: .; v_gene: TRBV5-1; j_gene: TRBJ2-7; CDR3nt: TGCGCCAGCAGCTACCTTCCGGGACTAGCGGGAGGGCGCTACGAGCAGTACTTC; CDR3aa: CASSYLPGLAGGRYEQYF
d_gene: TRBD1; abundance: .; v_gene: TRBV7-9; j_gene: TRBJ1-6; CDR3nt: TGTGCCAGCAGCTTAGGTGACAGGGAGAAGGCACCCCTCCACTTT; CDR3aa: CASSLGDREKAPLHF
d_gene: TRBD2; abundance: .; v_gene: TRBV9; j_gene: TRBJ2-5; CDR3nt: TGTGCCAGCAGCGTAGCTTCGGGGAGGGCGGGAGAGACCCAGTACTTC; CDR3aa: CASSVASGRAGETQYF
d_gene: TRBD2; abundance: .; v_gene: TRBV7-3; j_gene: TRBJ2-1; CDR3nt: TGTGCCAGCAGCTTACGTCTAGCGGGAGTCAATGAGCAGTTCTTC; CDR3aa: CASSLRLAGVNEQFF
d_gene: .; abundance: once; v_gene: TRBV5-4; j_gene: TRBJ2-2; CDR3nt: TGTGCCAGCACCTTTAAGTCCGGGGAGCTGTTTTTT; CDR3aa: CASTFKSGELFF
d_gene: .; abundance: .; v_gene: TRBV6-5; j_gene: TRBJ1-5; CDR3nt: TGTGCCAGCAGTTACCAGGGAGCACAGCCCCAGCATTTT; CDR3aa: CASSYQGAQPQHF
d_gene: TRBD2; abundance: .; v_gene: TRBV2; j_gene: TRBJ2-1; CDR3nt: TGTGCCAGCAGACTAGCGGGGGGCCGCTACAATGAGCAGTTCTTC; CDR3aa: CASRLAGGRYNEQFF
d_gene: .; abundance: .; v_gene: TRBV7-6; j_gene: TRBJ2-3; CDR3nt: TGTGCCAGCAGCCGATCCTATGGACTCTACTCTAGCACAGATACGCAGTATTTT; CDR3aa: CASSRSYGLYSSTDTQYF
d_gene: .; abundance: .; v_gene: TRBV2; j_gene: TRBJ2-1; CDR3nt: TGTGCCAGCAGTGAAAGGAAATCGCCAGGGGCCTACAATGAGCAGTTCTTC; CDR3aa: CASSERKSPGAYNEQFF
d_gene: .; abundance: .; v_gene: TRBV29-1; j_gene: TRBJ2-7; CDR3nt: TGCAGCGTTCAGGTGGGAGTCTACGAGCAGTACTTC; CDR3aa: CSVQVGVYEQYF
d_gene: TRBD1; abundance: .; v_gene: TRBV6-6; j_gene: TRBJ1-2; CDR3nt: TGTGCCAGCAGTCCCCTGCGACAGGGTCGCTACACCTTC; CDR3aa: CASSPLRQGRYTF
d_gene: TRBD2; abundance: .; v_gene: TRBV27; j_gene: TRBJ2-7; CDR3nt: TGTGCCAGTTCCTTGGCGGGAGGCATCTACGAGCAGTACTTC; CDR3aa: CASSLAGGIYEQYF
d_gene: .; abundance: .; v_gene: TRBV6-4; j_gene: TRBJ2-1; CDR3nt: TGTGCCAGCAGTGGGCAGGGCGGCAATGAGCAGTTCTTC; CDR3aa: CASSGQGGNEQFF
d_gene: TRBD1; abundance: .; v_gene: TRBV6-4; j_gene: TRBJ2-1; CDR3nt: TGTGCCAGCAGTGATTATTTCCCGGGACAGCTAAATGAGCAGTTCTTC; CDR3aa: CASSDYFPGQLNEQFF
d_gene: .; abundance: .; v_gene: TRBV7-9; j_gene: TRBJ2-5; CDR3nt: TGTGCCAGCAGCTTGTATAGGTCGCTGGGAGAGACCCAGTACTTC; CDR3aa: CASSLYRSLGETQYF